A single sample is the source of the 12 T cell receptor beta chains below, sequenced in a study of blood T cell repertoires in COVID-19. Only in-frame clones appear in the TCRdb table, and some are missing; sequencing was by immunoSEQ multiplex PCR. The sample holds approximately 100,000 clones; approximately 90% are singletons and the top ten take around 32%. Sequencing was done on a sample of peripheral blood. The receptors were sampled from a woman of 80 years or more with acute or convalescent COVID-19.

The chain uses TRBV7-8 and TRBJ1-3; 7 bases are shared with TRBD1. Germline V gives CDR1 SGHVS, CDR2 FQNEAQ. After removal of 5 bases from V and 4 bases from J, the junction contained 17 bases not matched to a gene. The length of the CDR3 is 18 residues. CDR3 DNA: TGTGCCAGCAGCCCCAGGGGGGTGGCCGGAGCTGGGGGAAACACCATATATTTT. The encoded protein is CASSPRGVAGAGGNTIYF.

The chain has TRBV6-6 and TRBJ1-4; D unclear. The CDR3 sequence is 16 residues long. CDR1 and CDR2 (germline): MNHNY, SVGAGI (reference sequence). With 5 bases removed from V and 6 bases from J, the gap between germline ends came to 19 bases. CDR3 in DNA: TGTGCCAGCAGTACGCCCTTGATGGCAGGTGATGAAAAACTGTTTTTT. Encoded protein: CASSTPLMAGDEKLFF.

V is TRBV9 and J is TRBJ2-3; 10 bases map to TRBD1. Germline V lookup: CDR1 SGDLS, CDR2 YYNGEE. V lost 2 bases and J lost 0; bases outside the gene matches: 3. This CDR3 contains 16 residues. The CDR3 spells CASSVRTGGSTDTQYF. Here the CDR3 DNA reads TGTGCCAGCAGCGTCCGGACAGGGGGGAGCACAGATACGCAGTATTTT. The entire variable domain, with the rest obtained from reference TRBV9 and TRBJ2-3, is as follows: DSGVTQTPKHLITATGQRVTLRCSPRSGDLSVYWYQQSLDQGLQFLIQYYNGEERAKGNILERFSAQQFPDLHSELNLSSLELGDSALYFCASSVRTGGSTDTQYFGPGTRLTVL.

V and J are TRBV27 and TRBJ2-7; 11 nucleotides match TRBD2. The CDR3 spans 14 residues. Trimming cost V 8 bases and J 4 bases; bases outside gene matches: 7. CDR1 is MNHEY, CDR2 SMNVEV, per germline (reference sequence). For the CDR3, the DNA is TGTGCCAGCGGGACCCTAGCGGGGGGATACGAGCAGTACTTC. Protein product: CASGTLAGGYEQYF.

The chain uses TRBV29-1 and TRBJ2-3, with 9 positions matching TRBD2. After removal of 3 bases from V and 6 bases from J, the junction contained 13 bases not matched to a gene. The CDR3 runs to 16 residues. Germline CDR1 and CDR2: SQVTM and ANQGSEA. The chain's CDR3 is CSVDQVIAGELDTQYF. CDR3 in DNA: TGCAGCGTTGACCAGGTGATAGCGGGGGAGTTGGATACGCAGTATTTT.

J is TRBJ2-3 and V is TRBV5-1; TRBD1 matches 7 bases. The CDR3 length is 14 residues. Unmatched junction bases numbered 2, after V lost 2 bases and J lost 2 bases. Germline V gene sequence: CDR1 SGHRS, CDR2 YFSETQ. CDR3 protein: CASSLRGLTDTQYF. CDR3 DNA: TGCGCCAGCAGCTTAAGGGGGCTCACAGATACGCAGTATTTT.

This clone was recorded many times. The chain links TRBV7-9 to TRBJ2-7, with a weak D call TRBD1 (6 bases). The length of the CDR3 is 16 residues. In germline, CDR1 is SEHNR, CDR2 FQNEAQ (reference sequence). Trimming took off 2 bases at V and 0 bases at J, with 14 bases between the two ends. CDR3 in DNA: TGTGCCAGCAGCTTATTTGGGGGCGAGAGCTCCTACGAGCAGTACTTC. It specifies CASSLFGGESSYEQYF.

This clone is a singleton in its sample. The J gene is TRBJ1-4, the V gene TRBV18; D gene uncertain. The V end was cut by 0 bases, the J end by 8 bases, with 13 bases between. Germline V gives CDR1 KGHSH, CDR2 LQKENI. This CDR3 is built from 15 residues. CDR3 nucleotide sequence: TGTGCCAGCTCACCACCTGGGTCAGGAGGGGAAAAACTGTTTTTT. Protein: CASSPPGSGGEKLFF.

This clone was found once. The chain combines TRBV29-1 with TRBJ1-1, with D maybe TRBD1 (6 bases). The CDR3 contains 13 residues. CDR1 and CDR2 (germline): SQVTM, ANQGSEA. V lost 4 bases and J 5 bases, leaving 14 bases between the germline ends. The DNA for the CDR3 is TGCAGCGTTGTAAGACAGGCTTCTACTGAAGCTTTCTTT. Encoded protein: CSVVRQASTEAFF.

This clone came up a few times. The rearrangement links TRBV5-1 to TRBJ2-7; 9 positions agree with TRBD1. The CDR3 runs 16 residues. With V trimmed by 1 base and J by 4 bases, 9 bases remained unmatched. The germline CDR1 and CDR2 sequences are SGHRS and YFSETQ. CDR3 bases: TGCGCCAGCAGCTTGACTACTCCGGGACAGGGTTACGAGCAGTACTTC. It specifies CASSLTTPGQGYEQYF.

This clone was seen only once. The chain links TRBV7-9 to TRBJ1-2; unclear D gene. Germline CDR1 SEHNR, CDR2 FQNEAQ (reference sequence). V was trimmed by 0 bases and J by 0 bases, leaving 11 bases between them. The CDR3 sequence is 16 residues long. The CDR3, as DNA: TGTGCCAGCAGCTTAGCTGGGCTTGCCCCTAACTATGGCTACACCTTC. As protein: CASSLAGLAPNYGYTF.

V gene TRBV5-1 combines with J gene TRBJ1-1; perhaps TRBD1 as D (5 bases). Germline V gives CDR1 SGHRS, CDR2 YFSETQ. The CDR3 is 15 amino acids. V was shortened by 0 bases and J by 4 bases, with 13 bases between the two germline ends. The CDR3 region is CASSLASGGGTEAFF. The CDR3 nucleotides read TGCGCCAGCAGCTTGGCTTCCGGGGGAGGCACTGAAGCTTTCTTT.